This passage covers 24 T cell receptor beta chains from one sample sequenced in a study of shared clonotypes between healthy human individuals. Method: immunoSEQ multiplex PCR; TCRdb's copy keeps in-frame clones and lacks some. This sample carries roughly 1,500,000 clones, about 98.5% of them seen once, and the ten largest clones take roughly 0.35%. Sequenced sample: naive CD4+ T cells sorted from blood. Indicated subset: CD45RA+ positively selected. The receptors originated from a man younger than 40 in good health.

This clone was picked up one time. V and J are TRBV28 and TRBJ2-7; D is undetermined. Trimming took 1 base from V and 6 from J, leaving 10 bases between them. CDR1 and CDR2 (germline): MDHEN, SYDVKM. The CDR3 loop spans 13 amino acids. In nucleotides, the CDR3 is TGTGCCAGCAGTTTATTTGGTATTGGCGAGCAGTACTTC. It yields the protein CASSLFGIGEQYF.

Worth noting for this clone: Other DNA sequences in this specimen translate into the identical CDR3. The chain recombines TRBV5-1 with TRBJ2-3; no firm D call. V lost 1 base to trimming and J lost 3 bases, with 6 bases between them. The CDR3 spans 13 residues. The V gene's germline CDR1 is SGHRS and CDR2 YFSETQ. The CDR3: CASSLLLTDTQYF. The DNA for the CDR3 is TGCGCCAGCAGCTTGTTACTTACAGATACGCAGTATTTT.

The V call is TRBV5-4, the J call TRBJ1-1; D gene unclear. The germline gives CDR1 SGHNT, CDR2 YYREEE (reference sequence). The CDR3 loop spans 13 amino acids. Trimming removed 3 bases from V and 11 bases from J, with 17 bases in between. The CDR3 loop is CASSSNTVRAAFF. CDR3 sequence (DNA): TGTGCCAGCAGCTCGAACACAGTTAGAGCGGCTTTCTTT.

The V and J genes are TRBV18 and TRBJ2-7, with 9 bases fitting TRBD2. Per the germline V gene, CDR1 is KGHSH and CDR2 is LQKENI. CDR3 length: 15 residues. V lost 1 base, J lost 4 bases, and 5 bases stayed unmatched. CDR3 residues: CASSPRSSGIYEQYF. The CDR3 region has the DNA TGTGCCAGCTCACCACGCTCTAGCGGGATATACGAGCAGTACTTC.

J is TRBJ1-5 and V is TRBV28; 7 bases agree with TRBD1. CDR3 size: 13 residues. V lost 5 bases to trimming and J lost 7 bases; unmatched junction nucleotides: 5. Germline-derived CDR1 and CDR2 are MDHEN and SYDVKM. The CDR3 region is CASSVTGDQPQHF. The CDR3 bases are TGTGCCAGCAGTGTTACAGGGGACCAGCCCCAGCATTTT.

The chain employs TRBV7-9 and TRBJ2-2, with TRBD2 matching over 14 bases. The CDR3 extends over 17 amino acids. The ends lost 5 bases at V and 4 bases at J; junction bases unmatched: 6. Germline CDR1 and CDR2: SEHNR and FQNEAQ (reference sequence). CDR3 sequence reads: CASSRGTSGSLTGELFF. Written as DNA, the CDR3 is TGTGCCAGCAGCAGAGGGACTAGCGGGAGCCTCACCGGGGAGCTGTTTTTT.

DNA for the CDR3: TGTGCCAGCAGATTACAGGGCGGCGAGCAGTACTTC. This gives the protein CASRLQGGEQYF. The rearrangement uses TRBV2 and TRBJ2-7; weak D call: TRBD1 (6 bases). V was cut by 6 bases and J by 6 bases, with 12 bases left in between. CDR1 and CDR2 (germline): SNHLY, FYNNEI. CDR3 size: 12 residues.

V is TRBV5-5 and J is TRBJ2-1; D could derive from TRBD1 or TRBD2 (5 bases each). The germline CDR1 and CDR2 sequences are SGHKS and YYEKEE (reference sequence). Trimming removed 4 bases from V and 8 bases from J, with 22 bases in between. CDR3 length: 16 residues. In DNA, the CDR3 is TGTGCCAGCAGCGAAGGGACGGCCGTTCCCATTGATGAGCAGTTCTTC. Translating gives CASSEGTAVPIDEQFF.

V is TRBV5-6 and J is TRBJ1-4, with 7 bases that match TRBD1. Trimming removed 4 bases from V and 8 bases from J; junction bases left unmatched: 8. CDR3 length: 14 amino acids. The germline gives CDR1 SGHDT, CDR2 YYEEEE. This CDR3 is CASSAWSRGEKLFF. The CDR3 DNA reads TGTGCCAGCAGCGCCTGGTCCAGGGGGGAAAAACTGTTTTTT.

A note on this clone: One end of the junction varies from germline; a read error may be responsible. The rearrangement links TRBV5-1 to TRBJ2-1, with D possibly being TRBD2 (5 bases). Germline values: CDR1 SGHRS, CDR2 YFSETQ. The CDR3 has 15 residues. The CDR3, as DNA: TGCGCCAGCAAAACGGCCGCTAGCTCCCACAATGAGCAGTTCTTC. Its protein product is CASKTAASSHNEQFF.

V gene TRBV28 combines with J gene TRBJ2-3; 9 bases align to TRBD2. The germline V gene encodes CDR1 MDHEN and CDR2 SYDVKM. The CDR3 length is 17 residues. The junction had 13 bases not matched to a gene; V was cut back by 6 bases and J by 3 bases. CDR3 amino acids: CASRVTSGRGATDTQYF. CDR3 in DNA: TGTGCCAGCAGGGTGACTAGCGGAAGGGGAGCGACAGATACGCAGTATTTT.

This sequence joins TRBV28 and TRBJ2-2, with D possibly matching TRBD1 (5 bases). The CDR3 totals 14 residues. Germline CDR1 reads MDHEN; CDR2 reads SYDVKM. Trimming left V 3 bases short and J 4 bases short, with 9 bases between. The DNA for the CDR3 is TGTGCCAGCAGTTTGAAGCAGGGCACCGGGGAGCTGTTTTTT. Translation gives CASSLKQGTGELFF.

For the CDR3, the DNA is TGTGCCAGTCGGACTACAGGGGCGACCACAGATACGCAGTATTTT. Its translation is CASRTTGATTDTQYF. This chain joins TRBV6-5 and TRBJ2-3; weak D call: TRBD1 (7 bases). V lost 9 bases and J lost 2, with 18 bases in between. The CDR3 is made up of 15 amino acids. Germline V gene lookup returns CDR1 MNHEY and CDR2 SVGAGI.

The rearrangement links TRBV5-4 to TRBJ2-3, with D possibly being TRBD2 (6 bases). Trimming removed 4 bases at V and 0 bases at J, with 18 bases between. Germline lookup yields CDR1 SGHNT and CDR2 YYREEE (reference sequence). This CDR3 is 17 amino acids long. The CDR3 is CASSTGLTYSSTDTQYF. CDR3 nucleotide sequence: TGTGCCAGCAGCACGGGACTCACATACTCAAGCACAGATACGCAGTATTTT.

V is TRBV27 and J is TRBJ2-4; TRBD2 is a possible D gene (7 bases). The CDR3 has 17 amino acids. V was cut by 2 bases and J by 3 bases, with 17 bases left in between. The germline gives CDR1 MNHEY, CDR2 SMNVEV (reference sequence). The CDR3 region is CASSLKPQGGDKNIQYF. The CDR3 DNA reads TGTGCCAGCAGTTTAAAGCCACAGGGAGGGGACAAAAACATTCAGTACTTC.

The chain carries TRBV11-2 and TRBJ1-5; no clear D. The germline V gene encodes CDR1 SGHAT and CDR2 FQNNGV. This CDR3 contains 15 residues. Trimming took 0 bases from V and 1 from J, leaving 7 bases between them. CDR3: CASSLDGRSNQPQHF. CDR3 bases: TGTGCCAGCAGCTTAGACGGCAGAAGCAATCAGCCCCAGCATTTT. Using reference TRBV11-2 and TRBJ1-5 for the parts outside the CDR3, the full variable domain is EAGVAQSPRYKIIEKRQSVAFWCNPISGHATLYWYQQILGQGPKLLIQFQNNGVVDDSQLPKDRFSAERLKGVDSTLKIQPAKLEDSAVYLCASSLDGRSNQPQHFGDGTRLSIL.

This clone has a single count. The chain carries TRBV15 and TRBJ2-1; D is undetermined. V lost 1 base to trimming and J lost 9 bases, with 16 bases between them. This CDR3 has 15 amino acids. Per germline, CDR1 LNHNV and CDR2 YYDKDF (reference sequence). CDR3: CATSRGNSGEAEQFF. CDR3 nucleotide sequence: TGTGCCACCAGCAGAGGCAACTCGGGTGAAGCTGAGCAGTTCTTC.

The chain joins TRBV5-6 to TRBJ2-2, with TRBD1 identical over 10 bases. The trim removed 4 bases at V and 4 bases at J, leaving 1 base unmatched. CDR1 SGHDT and CDR2 YYEEEE come from the germline V gene. CDR3 size: 14 residues. Here the CDR3 DNA reads TGTGCCAGCAGCCGACAGGGGGCCACCGGGGAGCTGTTTTTT. Protein product: CASSRQGATGELFF. Based on the CDR3 plus reference TRBV5-6 and TRBJ2-2, the full variable domain is DAGVTQSPTHLIKTRGQQVTLRCSPKSGHDTVSWYQQALGQGPQFIFQYYEEEERQRGNFPDRFSGHQFPNYSSELNVNALLLGDSALYLCASSRQGATGELFFGEGSRLTVL.

The V and J genes are TRBV9 and TRBJ2-2; 7 nucleotides match TRBD1. This CDR3 spans 17 amino acids. The V gene's germline CDR1 is SGDLS and CDR2 YYNGEE. The V segment lost 0 bases and the J segment 2 bases; nucleotides outside the gene matches: 7. This CDR3 reads CASSVELWDSNTGELFF. The CDR3 bases are TGTGCCAGCAGCGTAGAGTTATGGGACAGTAACACCGGGGAGCTGTTTTTT.

CDR3 amino acids: CASGTPSNTGELFF. The CDR3 DNA reads TGTGCCAGCGGCACTCCAAGTAACACCGGGGAGCTGTTTTTT. The rearrangement links TRBV2 to TRBJ2-2, with no clear D. Germline V CDR1 and CDR2: SNHLY, FYNNEI. V lost 8 bases and J 2 bases, leaving 12 bases between the germline ends. The CDR3 sequence is 14 residues long. Full variable domain (remainder filled in from reference TRBV2 and TRBJ2-2): EPEVTQTPSHQVTQMGQEVILRCVPISNHLYFYWYRQILGQKVEFLVSFYNNEISEKSEIFDDQFSVERPDGSNFTLKIRSTKLEDSAMYFCASGTPSNTGELFFGEGSRLTVL.

Notes on this clone: A junction boundary mismatches the germline segment, possibly from a read error. The chain carries TRBV18 and TRBJ2-5; 7 nucleotides match TRBD1. Germline lookup yields CDR1 KGHSH and CDR2 LQKENI. The CDR3 totals 15 residues. This CDR3 is CASSRIDRVQGTQYF. CDR3 bases: TGTGCCAGCTCACGCATTGACAGGGTTCAAGGGACCCAGTACTTC. The whole variable domain, remainder taken from reference TRBV18 and TRBJ2-5, is NAGVMQNPRHLVRRRGQEARLRCSPMKGHSHVYWYRQLPEEGLKFMVYLQKENIIDESGMPKERFSAEFPKEGPSILRIQQVVRGDSAAYFCASSRIDRVQGTQYFGPGTRLLVL.

The chain couples TRBV6-5 to TRBJ1-2, with D unclear. Trimming cost V 7 bases and J 2 bases, with 17 bases left between them. Germline-derived CDR1 and CDR2 are MNHEY and SVGAGI. This CDR3 is built from 15 residues. CDR3 residues: CASTVTDGKNYGYTF. The CDR3, as DNA: TGTGCCAGCACCGTAACCGACGGGAAGAACTATGGCTACACCTTC.

The rearrangement links TRBV7-8 to TRBJ1-2, with TRBD1 identical over 11 bases. CDR3 length: 19 amino acids. With V trimmed by 5 bases and J by 0 bases, 14 bases remained unmatched. CDR1 and CDR2 from the germline V gene are SGHVS and FQNEAQ. CDR3 bases: TGTGCCAGCAGCCCCTACGTCGGGACAGGGGGATTAGCTAACTATGGCTACACCTTC. Its protein is CASSPYVGTGGLANYGYTF.

The chain uses TRBV5-1 and TRBJ1-4; the match to TRBD1 covers 9 bases. This CDR3 is built from 15 residues. V shed 2 bases, J shed 5 bases, and the junction held 4 bases outside the gene matches. Germline lookup yields CDR1 SGHRS and CDR2 YFSETQ. CDR3 bases: TGCGCCAGCAGCTTCCGGACAGGGGAAAATGAAAAACTGTTTTTT. This encodes CASSFRTGENEKLFF.